What follows describes a single T cell receptor beta chain. Its cognate antigen is unknown. This entry comes from a study of HIV-infected patients and healthy controls. All unsorted peripheral T cells were captured because whole blood was used without fractionation. This CDR3 has 13 residues. V lost 3 bases and J 4 bases, leaving 9 bases between the germline ends. Germline-derived CDR1 and CDR2 are KGHSH and LQKENI. Study-wide results and caveats: Compared with untreated HIV+ repertoires, healthy controls showed roughly threefold more distinct CDR3s and higher Shannon diversity. MAIT alpha-chain CDR3s were frequent in healthy controls, depleted in HIV+.

cDNA was made from 500 ng RNA using alpha and beta constant primers. Alpha and beta chain libraries were made separately by chain-specific third strand synthesis with multiplexing indices. The library got P5 and P7 elements plus a second index, then an approximately 25-cycle PCR. TCRdb fed the 5' RACE reads into MiXCR, producing one record per CDR3 protein. The sample holds 15,000 or so distinct CDR3 sequences, roughly a tenth seen once. The rearrangement links TRBV18 to TRBJ2-5; D possibly corresponds to TRBD1 (5 bases). This receptor was identified in an adult in good health. The sequenced sample consisted of blood. Here the CDR3 DNA reads TGTGCCAGCTCACCCCAGGGTCCAGAGACCCAGTACTTC. Translation: CASSPQGPETQYF.